The 2 T cell receptor beta chains below all came from one sample that was sequenced in a study of OX40 agonist ivuxolimab in advanced cancers. Method: immunoSEQ multiplex PCR; TCRdb's copy keeps in-frame clones and lacks some. This sample has approximately 28,000 clones, with 70% to 85% found just once. The sample consisted of CD4+ or CD8+ T cells sorted from blood, taken in a trial of the OX40 agonist ivuxolimab. The source is an adult with an advanced solid tumor such as melanoma, head and neck, liver or kidney cancer.

The chain employs TRBV6-5 and TRBJ1-1; 7 positions match TRBD1. V was pared by 4 bases and J by 1 base, with 9 bases of the junction left unmatched. The CDR3 is made up of 16 amino acids. Germline V gene lookup returns CDR1 MNHEY and CDR2 SVGAGI. The CDR3 is CASSLGTEHTNTEAFF. The CDR3 DNA reads as TGTGCCAGCAGTTTGGGGACAGAACATACGAACACTGAAGCTTTCTTT.

The chain is built from TRBV6-6 and TRBJ1-3, with D possibly being TRBD1 (5 bases). CDR1 and CDR2 from the germline V gene are MNHNY and SVGAGI (reference sequence). V was trimmed by 2 bases and J by 2 bases, leaving 7 bases between them. This CDR3 has 14 amino acids. The CDR3 bases are TGTGCCAGCAGTTACATGGGGGCTGGAAACACCATATATTTT. Translating gives CASSYMGAGNTIYF.